A single sample is the source of the 13 T cell receptor beta chains below, sequenced in a study of shared clonotypes between healthy human individuals. Sequenced by immunoSEQ multiplex PCR; TCRdb stores in-frame clones only, minus some. The sample has over a million clones; approximately 72% are singletons. The specimen sequenced was memory CD4+ T cells sorted from blood. The subset denotes: CD45RA-negative fraction. These receptors were taken from a man between 18 and 29 years old in good health.

The CDR3 here is CASSLIGQGGLGYTF. Here the CDR3 DNA reads TGTGCCAGCAGCCTGATAGGACAGGGAGGACTTGGCTACACCTTC. The chain links TRBV5-4 to TRBJ1-2; 8 nucleotides agree with TRBD1. V was pared by 4 bases and J by 7 bases, with 12 bases of the junction left unmatched. The CDR3 totals 15 residues. Germline values: CDR1 SGHNT, CDR2 YYREEE (reference sequence).

V usage is TRBV2 and J usage is TRBJ1-6, with 10 bases lining up with TRBD1. CDR1 SNHLY and CDR2 FYNNEI come from the germline V gene. The CDR3 has 15 amino acids. V lost 6 bases and J lost 5; bases outside the gene matches: 4. The CDR3 spells CASRSDRGNNSPLHF. CDR3 in DNA: TGTGCCAGCAGATCGGACAGGGGGAATAATTCACCCCTCCACTTT.

This chain connects TRBV9 to TRBJ2-2, with D maybe TRBD2 (6 bases). The V and J ends lost 4 bases and 3 bases respectively, with 13 bases between them. The CDR3 contains 15 residues. Germline CDR1 reads SGDLS; CDR2 reads YYNGEE. For the CDR3, the DNA is TGTGCCAGCAGCCCCCGGGCTAGCGACACCGGGGAGCTGTTTTTT. This encodes CASSPRASDTGELFF.

Remarks on this clone: With only one base between it and a far larger clone, this is likely a read error. The chain is built from TRBV10-3 and TRBJ1-2; D gene ambiguous. Trimming left V 2 bases short and J 2 bases short, with 15 bases between. Germline V gene data show CDR1 as ENHRY and CDR2 as SYGVKD. The CDR3 runs to 16 residues. CDR3 bases: TGTGCCATCAGTGAGCCGAATAAGGCACGGAACTATGGCTACACCTTC. Translation gives CAISEPNKARNYGYTF.

The table lists this clone with a few counts. The V call is TRBV18, the J call TRBJ1-2; no clear D. The V end lost 1 base, the J end lost 2 bases, and 14 bases lay between the germline ends. CDR3 length: 16 amino acids. The V gene's germline CDR1 is KGHSH and CDR2 LQKENI. The CDR3 DNA sequence: TGTGCCAGCTCACCACAGGGTTCGGCAGTCAACTATGGCTACACCTTC. Its translation is CASSPQGSAVNYGYTF.

V gene TRBV19 combines with J gene TRBJ2-1, with TRBD2 matching over 9 bases. CDR3 size: 15 residues. V gave up 5 bases and J gave up 7 bases; unmatched junction bases: 9. CDR1 and CDR2 from the germline V gene are LNHDA and SQIVND (reference sequence). For the CDR3, the DNA is TGTGCCAGTAGTCCTATAGCGGGAGTTGGGAATGAGCAGTTCTTC. It encodes CASSPIAGVGNEQFF. Supplemented by reference TRBV19 and TRBJ2-1, the full variable domain reads DGGITQSPKYLFRKEGQNVTLSCEQNLNHDAMYWYRQDPGQGLRLIYYSQIVNDFQKGDIAEGYSVSREKKESFPLTVTSAQKNPTAFYLCASSPIAGVGNEQFFGPGTRLTVL.

The gene calls are TRBV21-1 and TRBJ1-3. TRBV21-1 is recorded as a pseudogene. This CDR3 is 16 amino acids long. CDR3 coding DNA: TGTGCCAGCAGCAAACCCTCCCCCGCGGCTGGAAACACCATATATTTT. As protein: CASSKPSPAAGNTIYF.

Details on this clone: The same CDR3 arises from other DNA sequences in this sample as well. This sequence joins TRBV9 and TRBJ2-3, with a tentative D call TRBD2 (5 bases). Trimming left V 0 bases short and J 6 bases short, with 11 bases between. This CDR3 region has 14 residues. Per germline, CDR1 SGDLS and CDR2 YYNGEE. The CDR3 DNA reads as TGTGCCAGCAGCGTAGCGGCTAGCCGGGATACGCAGTATTTT. Its translation is CASSVAASRDTQYF.

This chain connects TRBV30 to TRBJ2-4; D may match TRBD1 or TRBD2 (6 bases each). Trimming cost V 4 bases and J 1 base, with 17 bases left between them. The germline gives CDR1 GTSNPN, CDR2 SVGIG (reference sequence). The CDR3 is made up of 16 amino acids. The CDR3 loop is CAWTPMGAGAKNIQYF. CDR3 coding DNA: TGTGCCTGGACCCCCATGGGGGCGGGGGCCAAAAACATTCAGTACTTC.

This chain uses TRBV6-1 with TRBJ2-2; no clear D. The germline gives CDR1 MNHNS, CDR2 SASEGT. The V gene lost 6 bases and the J gene lost 6 bases, with 14 bases spanning the gap. This CDR3 is built from 14 residues. The chain's CDR3 is CASRVTDRPGELFF. As DNA, the CDR3 is TGTGCCAGCAGGGTCACTGATCGTCCCGGGGAGCTGTTTTTT.

The chain combines TRBV28 with TRBJ1-3; D unresolved. The germline V gene has CDR1 MDHEN and CDR2 SYDVKM. The CDR3 runs to 14 residues. Trimming stripped 5 bases from V and 2 bases from J, with 10 bases between. CDR3 region: CASSRGLTGNTIYF. CDR3 nucleotide sequence: TGTGCCAGCAGTCGAGGACTTACTGGAAACACCATATATTTT.

As regards this clone: A read error is likely, as this CDR3 ends without the conserved phenylalanine or tryptophan. This sequence joins TRBV19 and TRBJ2-2, with D uncertain. The CDR3 runs to 15 residues. Germline V gene lookup returns CDR1 LNHDA and CDR2 SQIVND (reference sequence). With 7 bases removed from V and 0 bases from J, the gap between germline ends came to 12 bases. Written as DNA, the CDR3 is TGTGCCAGTACACCGGCGGCGGCGAACACCGGGGAGCTGTTTTCT. Protein: CASTPAAANTGELFS.

The rearrangement links TRBV28 to TRBJ1-5; TRBD1 is a possible D gene (6 bases). The CDR3 covers 15 residues. Germline V gives CDR1 MDHEN, CDR2 SYDVKM. V was clipped by 7 bases and J by 4 bases, with 17 bases between them. The CDR3 DNA reads as TGTGCCAGCAATCCCTCCGGGACAAGGAATCAGCCCCAGCATTTT. Amino acid sequence: CASNPSGTRNQPQHF.